The 4 T cell receptor beta chains listed next were all sequenced from one sample in a study of regulatory T cells in long-lasting Graves disease (dated by TCRdb to 2020 to 2022). Library creation used multiplex PCR. The instrument was an Illumina HiSeq 4000. To build TCR beta libraries, CDR3 regions were amplified by Arm-PCR using iRepertoire HTBI primers. TCRdb itself trimmed the public reads at Q25 with fastp, ran MiXCR and retained productive beta chains. Records with the same CDR3 protein are collapsed into one entry carrying the most frequent genes and DNA. The sample profile shows about 660,000 distinct CDR3 sequences; approximately 31% of them were found once. 42% of the sample is taken by the ten largest. The time point label corresponds to: persistent/refractory GD, antithyroid drugs over 5 years with positive TRAb. RNA was extracted from PBMCs in TRIzol for both TCR sequencing and RNA sequencing.

Source: peripheral blood mononuclear cells (PBMCs), taken when the disease was refractory, from a patient treated with antithyroid drugs. These receptors were obtained from a female donor with Graves disease.

CDR3 bases: TGCAGCGGAGGTTTGAAGGACACTGAAGCTTTCTTT. Protein sequence: CSGGLKDTEAFF. V usage is TRBV29-1 and J usage is TRBJ1-1; D gene uncertain. The CDR3 is 12 residues long. Germline V gene sequence: CDR1 SQVTM, CDR2 ANQGSEA. V lost 7 bases, J lost 3 bases, and 12 bases lay in between.

The chain combines TRBV28 with TRBJ1-4; TRBD1 agrees at 7 bases. The V and J ends lost 5 bases and 4 bases, in that order; junction bases with no gene match: 7. Germline V gene data show CDR1 as MDHEN and CDR2 as SYDVKM. The CDR3 contains 15 residues. Here the CDR3 reads CASSGATGSNEKLFF. The CDR3 DNA follows: TGTGCCAGCAGTGGGGCGACAGGGAGTAATGAAAAACTGTTTTTT.

A remark on this clonotype: Given a much more abundant clone one base away, this may be a read error. The chain carries TRBV12-3 or TRBV12-4 and TRBJ1-4; 8 bases line up with TRBD1. This CDR3 comprises 13 residues. CDR3 sequence reads: CASRTGTTEKLFF. CDR3 in DNA: TGTGCCAGCCGGACAGGGACTACTGAAAAACTGTTTTTT.

The chain recombines TRBV11-2 with TRBJ1-4; D may be TRBD1 (5 bases). The V and J ends lost 1 base and 3 bases respectively, with 15 bases between them. This CDR3 contains 17 residues. In germline, CDR1 is SGHAT, CDR2 FQNNGV. CDR3 residues: CASSLVGRVQANEKLFF. CDR3 DNA sequence: TGTGCCAGCAGCTTAGTGGGGCGGGTTCAGGCTAATGAAAAACTGTTTTTT.